This TCR beta chain was identified in a study of T cells in Graves' hyperthyroidism and ophthalmopathy. Amplified TCR beta CDR3 regions derived from RNA transcripts. First-round RT-PCR with HTBI primers amplified the TCR CDR3 region. TCRdb reprocessed the multiplex PCR reads with MiXCR, giving one entry per CDR3 protein. This table holds over 500,000 distinct CDR3 sequences, roughly a sixth found once. Trimming left V 3 bases short and J 4 bases short, with 16 bases between. This CDR3 contains 15 residues. Germline-derived CDR1 and CDR2 are SGHRS and YFSETQ. This clonotype was obtained from a woman aged 18-30 years with Graves' ophthalmopathy. This chain joins TRBV5-1 and TRBJ1-1, with D possibly TRBD1 on 6 matching bases. Sequenced sample: blood. The CDR3 sequence is CASSSPEGVSTEAFF. As DNA, the CDR3 is TGCGCCAGCAGCTCCCCGGAGGGGGTCTCCACTGAAGCTTTCTTT.